The clone carrying this TCR beta chain was seen at least ten times. The record originates from a study of neurological immune-mediated disorders. Template-switch 5'RACE cDNA synthesis added a 10-nucleotide unique molecular identifier. TCRdb re-derived calls from the 5' RACE reads in MiXCR, one entry per CDR3 protein. Here the sample spans fewer than 50,000 distinct CDR3 sequences, about 14% being singletons. This TCR derives from a woman in her sixties with HTLV-1-associated myelopathy (HAM/TSP). Sequences were obtained from CD4+ T cells from blood.

CDR3 sequence (DNA): TGTGCCAGCAGCTTCCTTCGACAGGGCTATAGCAATCAGCCCCAGCATTTT. Protein: CASSFLRQGYSNQPQHF. The rearrangement uses TRBV7-9 and TRBJ1-5; 7 bases align to TRBD1. The CDR3 extends over 17 amino acids. The V gene's germline CDR1 is SEHNR and CDR2 FQNEAQ (reference sequence). V lost 3 bases to trimming and J lost 0 bases; unmatched junction nucleotides: 8.